Listed here are 12 T cell receptor beta chains from one sample, sequenced in a study of Graves' ophthalmopathy and Graves' hyperthyroidism. Transcripts of RNA were the source for amplifying TCR beta CDR3 regions. The first round was an RT-PCR with HTBI primers, and the second round was a multiplex PCR. Via MiXCR, TCRdb re-called the multiplex PCR reads, giving one row per CDR3 protein. The sample lists approximately 380,000 distinct CDR3 sequences, around a fifth occurring once. The sample was peripheral blood. The receptors were sampled from a young woman with stable Graves' hyperthyroidism.

This clonotype was found many times. The chain couples TRBV9 to TRBJ1-2, with D possibly matching TRBD1 (5 bases). V was shortened by 6 bases and J by 0 bases, with 12 bases between the two germline ends. Germline V gene data show CDR1 as SGDLS and CDR2 as YYNGEE. This CDR3 spans 14 amino acids. The DNA of the CDR3 is TGTGCCAGCAATCGGGACGGTACTAACTATGGCTACACCTTC. Translation gives CASNRDGTNYGYTF.

There are many counts of this clonotype. The rearrangement links TRBV20-1 to TRBJ1-1; the D is unclear. The V gene's germline CDR1 is DFQATT and CDR2 SNEGSKA (reference sequence). CDR3 length: 13 amino acids. Trimming took 4 bases from V and 0 from J, leaving 9 bases between them. CDR3 coding DNA: TGCAGTGCTACTAGACAAATGAACACTGAAGCTTTCTTT. Residues: CSATRQMNTEAFF.

At least ten counts were recorded for this clonotype. The chain carries TRBV6-4 and TRBJ2-7, with no clear D. The V end was cut by 0 bases, the J end by 1 base, with 10 bases between. Germline values: CDR1 MRHNA, CDR2 SNTAGT. This CDR3 contains 15 residues. The CDR3 here is CASSDSSKWSYEQYF. The CDR3 bases are TGTGCCAGCAGTGACTCATCCAAGTGGTCCTACGAGCAGTACTTC.

There are many counts of this clonotype. The chain couples TRBV27 to TRBJ1-5; D is ambiguous. CDR3 length: 13 residues. V was pared by 2 bases and J by 3 bases, with 5 bases between. Germline CDR1 reads MNHEY; CDR2 reads SMNVEV (reference sequence). This chain's CDR3 is CASSLVVNQPQHF. The CDR3 DNA sequence: TGTGCCAGCAGTTTAGTTGTCAATCAGCCCCAGCATTTT.

The chain couples TRBV7-2 to TRBJ1-1; D not resolved. CDR1 SGHTA and CDR2 FQGNSA come from the germline V gene. The V gene lost 1 base and the J gene lost 0 bases, with 9 bases spanning the gap. The CDR3 consists of 15 residues. Written as DNA, the CDR3 is TGTGCCAGCAGCTTAGTGGGGAAGATGAACACTGAAGCTTTCTTT. This encodes CASSLVGKMNTEAFF.

This clonotype was counted at least ten times. The chain combines TRBV12-3 or TRBV12-4 with TRBJ1-6; D gene ambiguous. The CDR3 runs 17 residues. Trimming removed 4 bases at V and 0 bases at J, with 13 bases between. Here the CDR3 reads CASSSQTYSSYNSPLHF. The DNA of the CDR3 is TGTGCCAGCAGTTCCCAGACCTATAGCTCCTATAATTCACCCCTCCACTTT.

The V and J genes are TRBV20-1 and TRBJ2-5; D uncertain. V lost 7 bases, J lost 5 bases, and 14 bases lay in between. This CDR3 has 12 amino acids. Germline V gene sequence: CDR1 DFQATT, CDR2 SNEGSKA (reference sequence). CDR3 loop: CSVNRLRETQYF. The CDR3 DNA reads TGCAGTGTCAACAGATTAAGGGAGACCCAGTACTTC.

This clonotype was seen ten or more times. The chain couples TRBV24-1 to TRBJ2-4; D is possibly TRBD2 (5 bases). Germline CDR1 and CDR2: KGHDR and SFDVKD. The CDR3 is made up of 17 amino acids. Trimming cost V 8 bases and J 0 bases, with 19 bases left between them. DNA of the CDR3: TGTGCCACCACCAAGCACCAGGACTCACTAGCCAAAAACATTCAGTACTTC. Its protein is CATTKHQDSLAKNIQYF.

This clonotype was picked up many times. The J gene is TRBJ1-5, the V gene TRBV5-5, with D unresolved. V lost 1 base to trimming and J lost 2 bases, with 7 bases between them. CDR3 size: 14 residues. Germline values: CDR1 SGHKS, CDR2 YYEKEE (reference sequence). CDR3 sequence reads: CASSLLVGNQPQHF. As DNA, the CDR3 is TGTGCCAGCAGCTTGTTGGTAGGCAATCAGCCCCAGCATTTT.

This clonotype has ten or more counts. The V call is TRBV28, the J call TRBJ1-2; D gene unclear. CDR3 length equals 16 residues. The germline V gene has CDR1 MDHEN and CDR2 SYDVKM. The V end lost 5 bases, the J end lost 2 bases, and 18 bases lay between the germline ends. The DNA of the CDR3 is TGTGCCAGCAGTCTCCGAGCCGGGAGGAACAACTATGGCTACACCTTC. It translates to CASSLRAGRNNYGYTF.

This clonotype was detected many times. The rearrangement uses TRBV30 and TRBJ1-2; D is undetermined. Germline values: CDR1 GTSNPN, CDR2 SVGIG (reference sequence). The CDR3 runs 10 residues. The ends were cut back, 1 base at V and 6 bases at J, with 3 bases in the middle. CDR3 in amino acids: CAWSEDGYTF. In nucleotides, the CDR3 is TGTGCCTGGAGTGAAGATGGCTACACCTTC.

This clonotype appeared many times. CDR3 DNA sequence: TGCGCCAGCAGTAGTTCCGGGACAGGGACGTACGAGCAGTACTTC. Translation gives CASSSSGTGTYEQYF. The rearrangement links TRBV10-2 to TRBJ2-7; TRBD1 aligns across 9 bases. Germline assignment: CDR1 WSHSY and CDR2 SAAADI. The CDR3 length is 15 residues. Losses at the gene ends were 5 bases for V and 4 bases for J; bases not matched to a gene: 9.